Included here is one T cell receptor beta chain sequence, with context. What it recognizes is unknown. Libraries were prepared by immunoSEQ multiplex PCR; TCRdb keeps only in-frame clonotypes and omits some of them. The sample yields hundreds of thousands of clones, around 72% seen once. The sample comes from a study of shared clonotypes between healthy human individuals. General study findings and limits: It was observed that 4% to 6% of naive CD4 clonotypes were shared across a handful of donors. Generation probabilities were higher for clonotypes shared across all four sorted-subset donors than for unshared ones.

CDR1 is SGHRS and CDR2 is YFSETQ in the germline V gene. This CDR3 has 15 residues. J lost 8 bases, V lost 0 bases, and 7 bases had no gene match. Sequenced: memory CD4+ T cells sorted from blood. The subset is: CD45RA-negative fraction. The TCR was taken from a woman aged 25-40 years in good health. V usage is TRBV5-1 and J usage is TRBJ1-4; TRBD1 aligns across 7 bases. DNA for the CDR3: TGCGCCAGCAGCTTGGATGGGACAGCCACCGAAAAACTGTTTTTT. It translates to CASSLDGTATEKLFF.